This T cell receptor (beta chain) was found in a study of shared clonotypes between healthy human individuals. The overall study: Researchers assigned three CD4 naive, three CD4 memory, two CD8 naive and one CD8 memory plate to each donor.

The study ran the assay at deep level. The repertoire was sequenced with immunoSEQ multiplex PCR; TCRdb's copy has only in-frame clones and lacks some. Among roughly 2,300,000 clones listed, roughly 92% were seen once. The length of the CDR3 is 17 residues. Per the germline V gene, CDR1 is SGHNT and CDR2 is YYREEE (reference sequence). Trimming left V 2 bases short and J 9 bases short, with 24 bases between. Healthy and HIV-negative, the adult donors had no recent acute infections or vaccinations. Study-wide results and limits: Non-shared clonotypes had lower generation probabilities than those shared by all four donors.

Of note for this clone: Its antigen is currently unknown.

This clonotype was sampled from a man between 18 and 29 years old in good health. Some clones in this sample may be carry-over from other donors' samples. The chain recombines TRBV5-4 with TRBJ2-1; TRBD1 or TRBD2 may be the D gene (6 bases each). Material: naive CD4+ T cells from PBMCs. Subset specified: CD45RA+ positively selected. CDR3 protein: CASSLGGSLGAEREQFF. The CDR3 coding sequence is TGTGCCAGCAGCTTAGGGGGGTCTTTGGGTGCCGAACGTGAGCAGTTCTTC.